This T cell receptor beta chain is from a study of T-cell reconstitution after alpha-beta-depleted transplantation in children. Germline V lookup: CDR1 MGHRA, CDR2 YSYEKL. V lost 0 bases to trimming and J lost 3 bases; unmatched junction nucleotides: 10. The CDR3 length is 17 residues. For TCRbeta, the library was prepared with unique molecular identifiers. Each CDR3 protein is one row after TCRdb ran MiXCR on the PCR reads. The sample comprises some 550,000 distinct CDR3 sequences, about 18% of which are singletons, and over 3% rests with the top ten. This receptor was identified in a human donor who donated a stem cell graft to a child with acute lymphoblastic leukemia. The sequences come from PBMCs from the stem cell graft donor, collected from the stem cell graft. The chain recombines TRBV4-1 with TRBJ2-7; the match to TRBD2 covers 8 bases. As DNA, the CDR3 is TGCGCCAGCAGCCAAGATGTGGCTAGCGGGTTCCTCTACGAGCAGTACTTC. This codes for CASSQDVASGFLYEQYF.